This T cell receptor (beta chain) stems from a study of T cells after yellow fever vaccination. Whole-study context: SMART-Seq v4 Ultra Low Input prepared the low-cell-number fractions.

Remarks on this clonotype: Its antigen is currently unknown.

The CDR3 spans 15 residues. The ends were cut back, 5 bases at V and 6 bases at J, with 14 bases in the middle. Germline V gene data show CDR1 as SEHNR and CDR2 as FQNEAQ (reference sequence). Study results and limitations: Clones from primary vaccination mostly reappeared after the booster (roughly 97% CD4, 88% CD8). A limited proportion of clonotypes was detected within both the CD4 and CD8 compartments. Abundant bulk-population clonotypes could contaminate the FACS-sorted repertoires.

Using its own MiXCR run on the 5' RACE reads, TCRdb lists one record per CDR3 protein. The table has about 170,000 distinct CDR3 sequences, approximately 10% seen once. The sequence was collected from a man aged 18 to 29 who received the YFV17D yellow fever vaccine. The chain joins TRBV7-9 to TRBJ1-6, with a weak D call TRBD1 (6 bases). Sequenced here: CD8+ T cells sorted from PBMCs, sampled 15 days after the yellow fever booster vaccination. CDR3 residues: CASSGRQAPNSPLHF. The CDR3 bases are TGTGCCAGCAGCGGACGACAGGCACCTAATTCACCCCTCCACTTT.